This T cell receptor (beta chain) was sequenced during a study of T cells in Graves' hyperthyroidism and ophthalmopathy. Orbital computed tomography and thyroid ultrasound, together with serum TRAb and thyroxine and clinical symptoms, were used for diagnoses. The source material, RNA transcripts, was used to amplify TCR beta CDR3 regions. Researchers ran a first-round RT-PCR on the TCR CDR3 using the HTBI primer set. TCRdb processed the multiplex PCR reads anew with MiXCR; each CDR3 protein has one entry. The sample includes a few hundred thousand distinct CDR3 sequences, about 43% of them seen just once. This clonotype was observed a handful of times. Germline lookup yields CDR1 SGHKS and CDR2 YYEKEE (reference sequence). The CDR3 runs to 17 residues. The V segment lost 7 bases and the J segment 4 bases; nucleotides outside the gene matches: 11.

Sequenced: peripheral blood or thyroid tissue (not recorded which). This TCR was sampled from a woman under 30 with Graves' hyperthyroidism. This chain uses TRBV5-5 with TRBJ2-3, with 14 bases fitting TRBD2. The CDR3 loop reads CASGNGTSGGHADTQYF. CDR3 nucleotide sequence: TGTGCCAGCGGAAATGGGACTAGCGGGGGACACGCAGATACGCAGTATTTT.